The rows below give T cell receptor beta chains drawn from one sample of a study of CD8+CD57+ T cells in acquired aplastic anemia. TCRdb re-called the reads with MiXCR, one entry per CDR3 protein. The profile shows approximately 170,000 distinct CDR3 sequences, about 64% of them singletons. The sequencing input was sorted CD4+, CD8+, or CD8+CD57+ T cells (not recorded which) from PBMCs. The receptors stem from a human donor in good health. CDR3s include the opening cysteine and the closing phenylalanine or tryptophan. The order of the fields is J gene, V gene, D gene, clone size, CDR3 length, CDR3 protein, CDR3 DNA. A D gene is named only where the DNA matches it firmly. Some rows have no size entry. The others give once, few or many, or a class for an expanded clone.

TRBJ2-3	TRBV7-9	-	-	12	CASTSVGDTQYF	TGTGCCAGCACCTCGGTCGGAGATACGCAGTATTTT
TRBJ1-1	TRBV6-1	TRBD1	-	13	CASSKGANTEAFF	TGTGCCAGCAGCAAGGGGGCGAACACTGAAGCTTTCTTT
TRBJ2-2	TRBV6-5	TRBD2	many	16	CASTSGLVRNTGELFF	TGTGCCAGCACCTCGGGACTAGTTAGGAACACCGGGGAGCTGTTTTTT
TRBJ2-7	TRBV10-1	-	-	15	CASSGGSGPYYEQYF	TGCGCCAGCAGTGGGGGCAGCGGGCCGTACTACGAGCAGTACTTC
TRBJ2-2	TRBV12-3/TRBV12-4	-	-	14	CASNPTGNTGELFF	TGTGCCAGCAATCCGACAGGGAACACCGGGGAGCTGTTTTTT
TRBJ2-1	TRBV29-1	-	many	12	CSVRNVGKEQFF	TGCAGCGTCCGCAATGTGGGGAAGGAGCAGTTCTTC
TRBJ2-7	TRBV2	TRBD2	-	16	CASSISGTRGTYEQYF	TGTGCCAGCAGCATAAGTGGGACTAGGGGCACCTACGAGCAGTACTTC
TRBJ2-3	TRBV15	-	-	15	CATSKARGPTDTQYF	TGTGCCACCAGCAAGGCCAGGGGACCGACAGATACGCAGTATTTT
TRBJ1-4	TRBV29-1	TRBD1	many	14	CSVGTGVTNEKLFF	TGCAGCGTTGGGACAGGGGTGACTAATGAAAAACTGTTTTTT
TRBJ2-3	TRBV9	TRBD2	once	17	CASGQGLAVQPADTQYF	TGTGCCAGCGGACAAGGACTAGCGGTCCAGCCCGCAGATACGCAGTATTTT
TRBJ2-7	TRBV12-3/TRBV12-4	-	-	15	CASSLTTDRPYEQYF	TGTGCCAGCAGCCTCACCACCGACAGGCCCTACGAGCAGTACTTC
TRBJ1-2	TRBV29-1	-	once	14	CSVASLQVGYGYTF	TGCAGCGTTGCCAGTTTGCAGGTCGGCTATGGCTACACCTTC
TRBJ2-3	TRBV24-1	-	-	12	CATSDYADTQYF	TGTGCCACCAGTGACTATGCGGATACGCAGTACTTT
TRBJ2-7	TRBV7-9	TRBD1	-	15	CASSSVRDRGREQYF	TGTGCCAGCAGCTCCGTTCGGGACAGGGGACGCGAGCAGTACTTC
TRBJ2-7	TRBV4-1	-	few	14	CASSQTHKTNEQYF	TGCGCCAGCAGCCAAACCCACAAAACCAATGAGCAGTACTTC
TRBJ1-1	TRBV13	TRBD1	few	15	CASSDTGTGNTEAFF	TGTGCCAGTTCAGACACTGGGACAGGGAACACTGAAGCTTTCTTT